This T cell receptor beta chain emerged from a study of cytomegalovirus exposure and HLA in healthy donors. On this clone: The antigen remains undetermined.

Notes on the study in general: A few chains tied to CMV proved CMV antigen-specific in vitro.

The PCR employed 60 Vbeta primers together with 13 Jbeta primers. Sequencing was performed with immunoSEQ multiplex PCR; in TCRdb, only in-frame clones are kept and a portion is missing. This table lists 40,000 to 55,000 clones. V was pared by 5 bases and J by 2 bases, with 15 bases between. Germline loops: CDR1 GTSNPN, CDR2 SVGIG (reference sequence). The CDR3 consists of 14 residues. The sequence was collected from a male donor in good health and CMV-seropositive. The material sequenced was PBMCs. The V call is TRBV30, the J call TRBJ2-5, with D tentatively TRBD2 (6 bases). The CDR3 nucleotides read TGTGCCTGGTGGGCCGGGGGTGGTCAAGAGACCCAGTACTTC. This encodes CAWWAGGGQETQYF.